The clone carrying this T cell receptor (beta chain) was seen a single time. PCR used 60 Vbeta primers and 13 Jbeta primers. Clones were read by immunoSEQ multiplex PCR, and TCRdb kept only the in-frame ones, dropping some. The sample consists of approximately 110,000 clones, roughly 79% of them appearing once. This specimen comes from a study of cytomegalovirus exposure and HLA in healthy donors. Source material: PBMCs. The receptor was isolated from a male donor in good health and CMV-seronegative.

The CDR3 is CASSAEDRGRPYEQYF. The CDR3 DNA reads TGTGCCAGCAGCGCGGAGGACAGGGGGCGCCCCTACGAGCAGTACTTC. The chain combines TRBV9 with TRBJ2-7; 11 positions match TRBD1. CDR3 length equals 16 residues. From germline, CDR1 is SGDLS and CDR2 YYNGEE. V dropped 3 bases and J dropped 2; count of bases not matched to a gene: 7.